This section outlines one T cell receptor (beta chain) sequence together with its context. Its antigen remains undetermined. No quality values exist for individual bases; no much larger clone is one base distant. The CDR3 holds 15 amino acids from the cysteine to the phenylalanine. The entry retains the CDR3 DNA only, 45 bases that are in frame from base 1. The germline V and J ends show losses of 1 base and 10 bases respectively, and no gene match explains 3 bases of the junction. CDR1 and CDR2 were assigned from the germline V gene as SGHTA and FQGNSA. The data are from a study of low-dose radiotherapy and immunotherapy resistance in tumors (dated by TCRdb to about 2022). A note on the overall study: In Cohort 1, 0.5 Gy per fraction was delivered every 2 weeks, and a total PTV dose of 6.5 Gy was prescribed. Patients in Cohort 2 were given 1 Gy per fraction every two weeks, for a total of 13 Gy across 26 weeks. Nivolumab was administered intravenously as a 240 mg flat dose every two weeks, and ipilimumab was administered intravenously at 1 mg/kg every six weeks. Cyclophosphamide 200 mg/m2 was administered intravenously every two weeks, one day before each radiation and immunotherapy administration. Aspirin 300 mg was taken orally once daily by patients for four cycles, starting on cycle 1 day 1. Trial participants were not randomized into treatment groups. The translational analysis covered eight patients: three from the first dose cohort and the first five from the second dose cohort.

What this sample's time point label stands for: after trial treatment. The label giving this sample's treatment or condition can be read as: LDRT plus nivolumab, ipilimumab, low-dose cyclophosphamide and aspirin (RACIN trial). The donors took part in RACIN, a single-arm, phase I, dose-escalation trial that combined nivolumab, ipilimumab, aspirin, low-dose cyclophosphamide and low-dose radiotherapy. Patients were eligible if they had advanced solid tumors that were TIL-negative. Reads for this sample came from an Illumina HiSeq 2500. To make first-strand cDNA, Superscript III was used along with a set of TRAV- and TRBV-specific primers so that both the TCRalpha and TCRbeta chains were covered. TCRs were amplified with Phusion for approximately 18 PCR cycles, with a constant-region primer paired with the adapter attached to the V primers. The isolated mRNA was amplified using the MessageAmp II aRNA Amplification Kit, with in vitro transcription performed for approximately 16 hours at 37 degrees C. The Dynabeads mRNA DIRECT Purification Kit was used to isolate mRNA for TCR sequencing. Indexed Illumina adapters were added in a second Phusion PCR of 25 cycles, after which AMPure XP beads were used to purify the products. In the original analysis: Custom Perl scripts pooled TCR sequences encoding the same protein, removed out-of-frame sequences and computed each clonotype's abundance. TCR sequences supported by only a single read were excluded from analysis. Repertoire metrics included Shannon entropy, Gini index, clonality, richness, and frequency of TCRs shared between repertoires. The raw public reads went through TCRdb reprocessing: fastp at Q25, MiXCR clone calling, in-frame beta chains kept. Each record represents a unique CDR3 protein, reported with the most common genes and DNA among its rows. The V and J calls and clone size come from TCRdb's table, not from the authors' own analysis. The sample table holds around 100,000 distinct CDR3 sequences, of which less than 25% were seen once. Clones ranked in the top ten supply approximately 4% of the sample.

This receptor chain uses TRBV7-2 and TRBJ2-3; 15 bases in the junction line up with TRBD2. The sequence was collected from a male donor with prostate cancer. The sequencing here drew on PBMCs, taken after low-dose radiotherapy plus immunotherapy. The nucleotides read TGTGCCAGCAGCTTAGGGACTAGCGGGGGGGTGGCGCAGTATTTT. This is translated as CASSLGTSGGVAQYF. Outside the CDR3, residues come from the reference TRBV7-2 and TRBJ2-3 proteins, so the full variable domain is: GAGVSQSPSNKVTEKGKDVELRCDPISGHTALYWYRQSLGQGLEFLIYFQGNSAPDKSGLPSDRFSAERTGGSVSTLTIQRTQQEDSAVYLCASSLGTSGGVAQYFGPGTRLTVL.